This T cell receptor (beta chain) comes out of a study of blood T cells in healthy people across ages. The germline CDR1 and CDR2 sequences are MNHEY and SMNVEV (reference sequence). CDR3 length: 14 amino acids. Trimming at V came to 4 bases and at J to 4 bases, leaving 6 bases not matched to a gene. Study-wide findings and caveats: More naive CD4+ cells and higher diversity marked long-lived donors relative to aged donors.

This clonotype was seen only once. Antigen: not known. PCR was performed a second time for about 7 to 11 cycles using a sample-barcoded 5' primer and a J-beta primer mix. Using its own MiXCR run on the 5' RACE reads, TCRdb lists one record per CDR3 protein. The repertoire holds around 1.1 million distinct CDR3 sequences, with under 40% as singletons. The sequenced sample consisted of blood. V and J are TRBV27 and TRBJ1-1, with 7 bases lining up with TRBD1. The sequence came from a man aged 18 to 35 in good health. The CDR3 DNA is TGTGCCAGCAGTTATATCGACAGGGCCACTGAAGCTTTCTTT. Protein product: CASSYIDRATEAFF.